One and the same sample provided the 5 T cell receptor beta chains below, sequenced in a study of cytomegalovirus exposure and HLA in healthy donors (dated by TCRdb to the late 2010s). Receptor libraries were prepared by the immunoSEQ multiplex PCR assay. For the multiplex PCR, a mixture combining 60 forward primers for TCR Vbeta segments and 13 reverse primers for TCR Jbeta segments was used. As stored in TCRdb, this immuneACCESS dataset retains in-frame rearrangements with V and J assigned. A fraction of the clones does not appear; measured against another copy, unresolved V genes explain less than half of the discrepancy, and the remainder lacks a known reason. A total of some 91,000 clones appear in this sample, 65% to 85% of them only once. Roughly 3.2% of the sample is in the top ten clones. The material sequenced was PBMCs. The source is a middle-aged man in good health and CMV-seronegative.

The chain couples TRBV13 to TRBJ2-3; maybe TRBD1 (5 bases). The germline CDR1 and CDR2 sequences are PRHDT and FYEKMQ (reference sequence). The CDR3 has 14 residues. Trimming pared 5 bases from V and 10 bases from J, leaving 19 bases between. In DNA, the CDR3 is TGTGCCAGCAGCCCACCCCCAGGGAATCTGCCGCAGTATTTT. Amino acids: CASSPPPGNLPQYF.

The V and J genes are TRBV9 and TRBJ1-1; 8 positions agree with TRBD1. CDR3 length: 15 amino acids. With V trimmed by 0 bases and J by 1 base, 2 bases remained unmatched. Germline CDR1 reads SGDLS; CDR2 reads YYNGEE. CDR3 sequence: CASSVATGGNTEAFF. The CDR3 DNA follows: TGTGCCAGCAGCGTAGCCACAGGGGGGAACACTGAAGCTTTCTTT.

The chain combines TRBV5-1 with TRBJ2-5; 8 nucleotides align to TRBD2. TRBJ2-7 explains the end of the DNA better; the J call may be wrong. CDR1 is SGHRS and CDR2 is YFSETQ in the germline V gene. The CDR3 is 14 residues long. The CDR3 sequence: CASSLERGLGEQYF. In nucleotides, the CDR3 is TGCGCCAGCAGCTTGGAGCGGGGGCTCGGCGAGCAGTACTTC.

The chain joins TRBV6-1 to TRBJ2-5, with D maybe TRBD2 (6 bases). The CDR3 loop spans 14 amino acids. Between the trimmed V and J ends, which lost 6 bases and 1 base, there was a span of 12 bases. Germline-derived CDR1 and CDR2 are MNHNS and SASEGT. The DNA for the CDR3 is TGTGCCAGCAGAATAAGGGACTTCCAAGAGACCCAGTACTTC. This encodes CASRIRDFQETQYF.

The chain has TRBV15 and TRBJ2-1, with TRBD2 matching 9 bases. The CDR3 covers 17 residues. Germline values: CDR1 LNHNV, CDR2 YYDKDF (reference sequence). The ends lost 0 bases at V and 2 bases at J; junction bases unmatched: 5. The CDR3 sequence: CATSRDRAGGTYNEQFF. The CDR3 DNA reads as TGTGCCACCAGCAGAGATCGGGCGGGGGGGACCTACAATGAGCAGTTCTTC.